This TCR beta chain was found in a study of technical replicates of blood from a handful of donors. Germline V CDR1 and CDR2: SGHRS, YFSETQ. This CDR3 spans 15 amino acids. V was clipped by 2 bases and J by 4 bases, with 15 bases between them. The data were produced by immunoSEQ multiplex PCR, yet TCRdb's version contains in-frame clones alone and is incomplete. There are around 85,000 clones in the sample; around 94% occur only once, and less than 0.3% lies in the top ten. This TCR came from a human donor in good health. The rearrangement uses TRBV5-1 and TRBJ1-1, with D possibly TRBD1 on 6 matching bases. Sequenced input: T cells isolated from PBMCs. The CDR3 nucleotides read TGCGCCAGCAGCTTAGACTACAGGGCGCGCACTGAAGCTTTCTTT. Translation: CASSLDYRARTEAFF.